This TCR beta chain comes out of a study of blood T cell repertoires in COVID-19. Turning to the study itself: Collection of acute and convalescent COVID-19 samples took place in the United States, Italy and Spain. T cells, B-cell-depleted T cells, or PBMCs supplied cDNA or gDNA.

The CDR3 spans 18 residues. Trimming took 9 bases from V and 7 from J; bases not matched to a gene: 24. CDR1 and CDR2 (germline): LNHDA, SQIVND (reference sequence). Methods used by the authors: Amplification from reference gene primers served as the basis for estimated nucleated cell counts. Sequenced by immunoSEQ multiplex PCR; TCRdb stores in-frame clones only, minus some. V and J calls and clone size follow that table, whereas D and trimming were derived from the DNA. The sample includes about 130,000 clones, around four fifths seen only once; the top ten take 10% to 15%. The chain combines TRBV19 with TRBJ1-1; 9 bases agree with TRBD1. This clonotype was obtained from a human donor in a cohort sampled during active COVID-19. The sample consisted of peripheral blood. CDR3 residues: CASTIRRGTGRAGNEAFF. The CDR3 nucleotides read TGTGCCAGCACTATTCGGAGGGGGACAGGGAGGGCAGGGAATGAAGCTTTCTTT.